This T cell receptor beta chain is drawn from a study of human T cells and chemical hapten exposure. TCRdb re-derived calls from the RACE reads in MiXCR, one entry per CDR3 protein. There are a few hundred thousand distinct CDR3 sequences in the sample; more than 4.5% occur only once, and under 3% lies in the top ten. Time point meaning: patch test 1, 2 weeks after DPC sensitization. As for treatment: therapeutic diphenylcyclopropenone sensitization with weekly scalp DPC. Germline lookup yields CDR1 SGHDT and CDR2 YYEEEE. Germline trimming cut 3 bases from V and 6 bases from J; bases unmatched to any gene: 8. The CDR3 is 16 amino acids.

The sequencing here drew on whole blood, taken in connection with sensitization to the hapten diphenylcyclopropenone (DPC). The chain recombines TRBV5-6 with TRBJ2-1, with 11 nucleotides matching TRBD2. The sequence came from a woman aged 50 to 60 with alopecia areata. Some clones in this sample may be carry-over from other donors' samples. CDR3 nucleotide sequence: TGTGCCAGCAGCTACTTAGCGGGAGGGATGCTCAATGAGCAGTTCTTC. This translates into CASSYLAGGMLNEQFF. Based on the CDR3 plus reference TRBV5-6 and TRBJ2-1, the full variable domain is DAGVTQSPTHLIKTRGQQVTLRCSPKSGHDTVSWYQQALGQGPQFIFQYYEEEERQRGNFPDRFSGHQFPNYSSELNVNALLLGDSALYLCASSYLAGGMLNEQFFGPGTRLTVL.